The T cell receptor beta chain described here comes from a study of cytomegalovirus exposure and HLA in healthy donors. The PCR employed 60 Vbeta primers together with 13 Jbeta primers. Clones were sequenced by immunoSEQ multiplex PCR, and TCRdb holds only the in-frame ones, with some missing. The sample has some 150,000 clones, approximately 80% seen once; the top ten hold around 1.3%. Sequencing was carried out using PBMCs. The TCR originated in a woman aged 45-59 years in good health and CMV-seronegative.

In nucleotides, the CDR3 is TGTGCCAGCGGCAAACAGGGTCGGGACACCGGGGAGCTGTTTTTT. Protein: CASGKQGRDTGELFF. This chain links TRBV5-5 with TRBJ2-2; D perhaps matches TRBD1 (6 bases). This CDR3 comprises 15 residues. Germline V gene sequence: CDR1 SGHKS, CDR2 YYEKEE (reference sequence). V shed 7 bases and J shed 3 bases, with 16 bases lying between them.